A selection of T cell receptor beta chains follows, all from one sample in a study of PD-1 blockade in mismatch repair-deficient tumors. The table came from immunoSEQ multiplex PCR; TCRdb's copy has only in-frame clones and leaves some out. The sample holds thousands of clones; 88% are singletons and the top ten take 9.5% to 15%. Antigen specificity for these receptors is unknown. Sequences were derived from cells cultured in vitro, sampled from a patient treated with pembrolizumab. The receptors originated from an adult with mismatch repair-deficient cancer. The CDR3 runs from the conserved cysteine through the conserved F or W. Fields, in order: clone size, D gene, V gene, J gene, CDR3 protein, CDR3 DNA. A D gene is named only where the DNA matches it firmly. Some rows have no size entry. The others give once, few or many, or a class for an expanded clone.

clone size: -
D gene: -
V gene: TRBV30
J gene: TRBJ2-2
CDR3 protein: CAWSVARYTGELFF
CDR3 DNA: TGTGCCTGGAGTGTGGCCAGGTACACCGGGGAGCTGTTTTTT

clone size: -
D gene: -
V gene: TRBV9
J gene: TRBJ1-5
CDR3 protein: CASSVAGSNQPQHF
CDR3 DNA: TGTGCCAGCAGCGTAGCAGGGAGCAATCAGCCCCAGCATTTT

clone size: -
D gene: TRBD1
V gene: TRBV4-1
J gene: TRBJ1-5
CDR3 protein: CASSQGGGTGFYSNQPQHF
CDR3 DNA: TGCGCCAGCAGCCAAGGGGGTGGGACAGGGTTTTATAGCAATCAGCCCCAGCATTTT

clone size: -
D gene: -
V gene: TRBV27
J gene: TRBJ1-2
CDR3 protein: CASSPGGSRVFYGYTF
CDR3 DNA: TGTGCCAGCAGTCCTGGGGGGAGTCGGGTGTTCTATGGCTACACCTTC

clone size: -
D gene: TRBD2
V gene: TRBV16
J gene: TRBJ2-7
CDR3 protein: CASSPGLAGGIFYEQYF
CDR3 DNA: TGTGCCAGCAGCCCGGGACTAGCGGGAGGGATTTTCTACGAGCAGTACTTC

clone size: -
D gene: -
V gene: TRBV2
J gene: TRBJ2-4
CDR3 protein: CASSEETGLAKNIQYF
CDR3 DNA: TGTGCCAGCAGTGAAGAGACGGGACTAGCCAAAAACATTCAGTACTTC

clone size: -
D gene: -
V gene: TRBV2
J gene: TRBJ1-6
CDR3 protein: CASTQNNNSPLHF
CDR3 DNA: TGTGCCAGCACGCAGAACAATAATTCACCCCTCCACTTT

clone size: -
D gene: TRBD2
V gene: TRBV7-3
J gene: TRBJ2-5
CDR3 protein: CASSPGLAETQYF
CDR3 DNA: TGTGCCAGCAGCCCAGGACTAGCCGAGACCCAGTACTTC

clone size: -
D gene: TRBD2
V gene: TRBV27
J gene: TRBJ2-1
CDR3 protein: CASRARTSGEQFF
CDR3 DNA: TGTGCCAGCAGAGCCCGGACTAGCGGTGAGCAGTTCTTC

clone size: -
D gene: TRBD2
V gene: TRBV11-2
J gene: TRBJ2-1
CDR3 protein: CASSLGTSGYSYNEQFF
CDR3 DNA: TGTGCCAGCAGCTTGGGGACTAGCGGGTACTCCTACAATGAGCAGTTCTTC

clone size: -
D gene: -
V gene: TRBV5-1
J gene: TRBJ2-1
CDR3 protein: CASSLEGISYNEQFF
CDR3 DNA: TGCGCCAGCAGCTTGGAAGGGATCTCCTACAATGAGCAGTTCTTC

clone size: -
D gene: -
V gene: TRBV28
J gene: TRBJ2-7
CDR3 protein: CASSSITSGERVYF
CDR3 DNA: TGTGCCAGCAGTTCAATCACCTCAGGGGAAAGAGTGTACTTC

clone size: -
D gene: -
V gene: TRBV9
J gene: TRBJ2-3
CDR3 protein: CASSVEVLDTQYF
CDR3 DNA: TGTGCCAGCAGCGTAGAAGTATTGGATACGCAGTATTTT

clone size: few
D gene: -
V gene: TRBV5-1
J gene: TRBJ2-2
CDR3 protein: CASSLDTPANTGELFF
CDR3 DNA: TGCGCCAGCAGCTTGGACACACCCGCGAACACCGGGGAGCTGTTTTTT

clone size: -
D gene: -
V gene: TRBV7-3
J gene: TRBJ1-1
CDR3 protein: CASSSNGPLNTEAFF
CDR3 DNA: TGTGCCAGCAGCTCTAACGGGCCTTTGAACACTGAAGCTTTCTTT

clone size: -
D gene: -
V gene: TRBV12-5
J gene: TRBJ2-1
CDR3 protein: CASGLVPTPGYNEQFF
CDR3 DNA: TGTGCTAGTGGTTTGGTACCAACCCCGGGGTACAATGAGCAGTTCTTC

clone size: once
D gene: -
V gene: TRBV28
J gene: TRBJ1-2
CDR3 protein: CASSFSLGYGYTF
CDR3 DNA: TGTGCCAGCAGTTTTTCCTTGGGGTATGGCTACACCTTC

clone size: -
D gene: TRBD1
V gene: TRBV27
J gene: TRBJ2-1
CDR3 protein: CASSRGQTYNEQFF
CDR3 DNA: TGTGCCAGCAGTCGGGGACAGACTTACAATGAGCAGTTCTTC

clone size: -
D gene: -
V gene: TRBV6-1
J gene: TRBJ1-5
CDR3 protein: CASSHREGNQPQHF
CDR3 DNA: TGTGCCAGCAGTCACAGGGAAGGCAATCAGCCCCAGCATTTT

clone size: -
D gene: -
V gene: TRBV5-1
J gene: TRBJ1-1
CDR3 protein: CASRQGNTEAFF
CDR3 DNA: TGCGCCAGCAGACAGGGGAACACTGAAGCTTTCTTT

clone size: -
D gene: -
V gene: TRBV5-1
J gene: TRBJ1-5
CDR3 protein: CASSRGDSNQPQHF
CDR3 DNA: TGCGCCAGCAGCCGGGGGGATAGCAATCAGCCCCAGCATTTT

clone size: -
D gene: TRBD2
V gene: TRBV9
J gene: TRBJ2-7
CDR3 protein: CASSVLPTSGSYEQYF
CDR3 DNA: TGTGCCAGCAGCGTTCTCCCCACTAGCGGGAGTTACGAGCAGTACTTC

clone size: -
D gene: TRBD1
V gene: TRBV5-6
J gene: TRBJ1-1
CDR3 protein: CASSPFGQGRRYTEAFF
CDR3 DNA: TGTGCCAGCAGCCCATTCGGACAGGGGAGAAGGTACACTGAAGCTTTCTTT

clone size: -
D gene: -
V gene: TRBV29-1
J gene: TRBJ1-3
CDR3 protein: CSVIQGSNSGNTIYF
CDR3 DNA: TGCAGCGTAATCCAGGGGTCTAACTCTGGAAACACCATATATTTT

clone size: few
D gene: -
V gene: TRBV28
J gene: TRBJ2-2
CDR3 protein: CAARGGTGELFF
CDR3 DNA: TGTGCCGCAAGGGGCGGCACCGGGGAGCTGTTTTTT

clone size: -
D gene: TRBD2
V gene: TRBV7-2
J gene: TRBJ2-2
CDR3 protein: CASSSTSGYTGELFF
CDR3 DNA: TGTGCCAGCAGCTCGACTAGCGGGTACACCGGGGAGCTGTTTTTT

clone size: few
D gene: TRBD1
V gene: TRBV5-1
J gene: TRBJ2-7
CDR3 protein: CASSPGQTNYEQYF
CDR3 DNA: TGCGCCAGCAGCCCGGGACAGACAAACTACGAGCAGTACTTC

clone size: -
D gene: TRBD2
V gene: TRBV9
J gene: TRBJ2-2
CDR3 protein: CASSASGGAADTGELFF
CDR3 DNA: TGTGCCAGCAGCGCCAGCGGGGGGGCGGCGGACACCGGGGAGCTGTTTTTT

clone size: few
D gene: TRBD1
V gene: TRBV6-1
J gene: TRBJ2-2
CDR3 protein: CAILQWAGGTGELFF
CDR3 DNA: TGTGCCATCCTACAATGGGCAGGGGGAACCGGGGAGCTGTTTTTT

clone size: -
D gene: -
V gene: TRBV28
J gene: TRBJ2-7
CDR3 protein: CASSLPRRRIYEQYF
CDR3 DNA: TGTGCCAGCAGTTTACCTCGGCGGAGGATCTACGAGCAGTACTTC

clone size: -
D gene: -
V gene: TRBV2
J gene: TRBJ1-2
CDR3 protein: CASRGLTGLFYGYTF
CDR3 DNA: TGTGCCAGCAGGGGCTTGACAGGACTTTTCTATGGCTACACCTTC

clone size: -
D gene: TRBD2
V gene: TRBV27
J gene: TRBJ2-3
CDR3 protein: CASSLMGGGTDTQYF
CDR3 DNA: TGTGCCAGCAGTTTAATGGGGGGGGGCACAGATACGCAGTATTTT

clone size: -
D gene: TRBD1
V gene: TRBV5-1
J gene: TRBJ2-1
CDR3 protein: CASRDETGVYNEQFF
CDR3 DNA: TGCGCCAGCAGAGATGAGACAGGGGTTTACAATGAGCAGTTCTTC

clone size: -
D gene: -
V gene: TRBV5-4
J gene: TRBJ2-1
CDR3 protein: CASSLSVYNEQFF
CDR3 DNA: TGTGCCAGCAGCTTGTCTGTATACAATGAGCAGTTCTTC

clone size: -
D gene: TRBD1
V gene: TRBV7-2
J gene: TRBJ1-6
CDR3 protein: CASSEGAGYNSPLHF
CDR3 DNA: TGTGCCAGCAGCGAGGGGGCCGGATATAATTCACCCCTCCACTTT

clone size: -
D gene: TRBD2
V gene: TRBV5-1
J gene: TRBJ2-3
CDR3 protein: CASSLVTSGSGTDTQYF
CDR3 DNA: TGCGCCAGCAGCTTGGTTACTAGCGGGAGTGGGACAGATACGCAGTATTTT

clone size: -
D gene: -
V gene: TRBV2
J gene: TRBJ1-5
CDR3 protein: CASSGLMGGQPQHF
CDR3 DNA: TGTGCCAGCAGTGGTCTCATGGGGGGTCAGCCCCAGCATTTT

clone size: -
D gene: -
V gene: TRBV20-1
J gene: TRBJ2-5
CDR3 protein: CSAVQETQYF
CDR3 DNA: TGCAGTGCTGTCCAAGAGACCCAGTACTTC

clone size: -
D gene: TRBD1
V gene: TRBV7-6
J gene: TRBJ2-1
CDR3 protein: CASSIRTGVDEQFF
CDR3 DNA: TGTGCCAGCAGCATCAGGACAGGGGTGGACGAGCAGTTCTTC

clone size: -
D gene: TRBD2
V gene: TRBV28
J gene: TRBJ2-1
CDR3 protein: CASSFATSGGPNEQFF
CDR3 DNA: TGTGCCAGCAGTTTCGCGACTAGCGGGGGCCCAAATGAGCAGTTCTTC

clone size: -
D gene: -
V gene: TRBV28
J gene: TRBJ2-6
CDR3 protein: CASSLGASSGANVLTF
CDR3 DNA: TGTGCCAGCAGTTTAGGAGCGTCGTCTGGGGCCAACGTCCTGACTTTC

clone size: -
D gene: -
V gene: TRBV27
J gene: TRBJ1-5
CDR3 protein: CASNCQGCTQPQHF
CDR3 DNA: TGTGCCAGCAATTGCCAGGGTTGTACTCAGCCCCAGCATTTT

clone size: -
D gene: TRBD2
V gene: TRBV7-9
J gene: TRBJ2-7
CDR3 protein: CASSSRTSGRAGDEQYF
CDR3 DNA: TGTGCCAGCAGTTCTCGGACTAGCGGGAGGGCCGGGGACGAGCAGTACTTC

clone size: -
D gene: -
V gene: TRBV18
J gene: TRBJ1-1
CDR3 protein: CASSPPNTDTEAFF
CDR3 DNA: TGTGCCAGCTCACCACCGAACACCGACACTGAAGCTTTCTTT

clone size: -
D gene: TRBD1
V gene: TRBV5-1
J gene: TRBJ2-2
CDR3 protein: CASSPGTGGGPGELFF
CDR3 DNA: TGCGCCAGCAGCCCAGGGACAGGGGGCGGACCCGGGGAGCTGTTTTTT

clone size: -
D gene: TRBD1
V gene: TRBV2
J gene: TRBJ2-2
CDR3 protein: CASSGGLGQGANTGELFF
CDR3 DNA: TGTGCCAGCAGTGGCGGGTTAGGACAGGGGGCGAACACCGGGGAGCTGTTTTTT

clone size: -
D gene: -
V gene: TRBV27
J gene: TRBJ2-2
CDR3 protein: CASSFGGNTGELFF
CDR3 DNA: TGTGCCAGCAGTTTCGGCGGGAACACCGGGGAGCTGTTTTTT

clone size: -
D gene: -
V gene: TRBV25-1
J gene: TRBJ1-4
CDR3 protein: CASSDGLREKLFF
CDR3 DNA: TGTGCCAGCAGTGACGGCTTGCGGGAAAAACTGTTTTTT

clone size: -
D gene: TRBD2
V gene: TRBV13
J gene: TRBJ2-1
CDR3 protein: CASSLGPLAGAGDEQFF
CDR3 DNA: TGTGCCAGCAGCTTAGGGCCTCTAGCGGGAGCGGGGGATGAGCAGTTCTTC

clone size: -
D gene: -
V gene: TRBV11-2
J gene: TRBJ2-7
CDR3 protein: CASSGKPTLSYEQYF
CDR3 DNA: TGTGCCAGCAGCGGTAAGCCAACCCTCTCCTACGAGCAGTACTTC